This T cell receptor (beta chain) was identified during a study of technical replicates of blood from several donors. Trimming took off 2 bases at V and 5 bases at J, with 20 bases between the two ends. Germline-derived CDR1 and CDR2 are SGHDT and YYEEEE. CDR3 length equals 16 residues. The protocol was immunoSEQ multiplex PCR, while the TCRdb copy is restricted to in-frame clones and leaves out a portion. The repertoire holds about 12,000 clones, with 95% as singletons. The sample comprised PBMCs. The source is a human donor in good health. This rearrangement joins TRBV5-6 to TRBJ2-7, with D perhaps matching TRBD1 (5 bases). The CDR3 region is CASSFSFVGRVDEQYF. In nucleotides, the CDR3 is TGTGCCAGCAGCTTTTCATTCGTCGGCAGGGTGGACGAGCAGTACTTC.